The present T cell receptor beta chain was sequenced within a study of T-cell reconstitution after alpha-beta-depleted transplantation in children. V dropped 4 bases and J dropped 5; count of bases not matched to a gene: 7. Germline-derived CDR1 and CDR2 are LGHNA and YNFKEQ. The CDR3 consists of 16 residues. Unique molecular identifiers were built into the TCRbeta library. From the PCR reads, TCRdb called clonotypes with MiXCR, one entry per CDR3 protein. Here the sample spans over 85,000 distinct CDR3 sequences, about 6.8% being singletons. The TCR was taken from a boy aged 2 to 10 with acute lymphoblastic leukemia, due to receive a stem cell transplant. The sequencing used PBMCs, collected before TCRalphabeta/CD19-depleted stem cell transplant. The chain couples TRBV4-2 to TRBJ2-3, with 12 bases lining up with TRBD2. The CDR3 here is CASSPGTSGRRDTQYF. The CDR3 DNA reads as TGTGCCAGCAGCCCGGGGACTAGCGGGCGGAGAGATACGCAGTATTTT.